A single TCR delta chain is shown here with its context. This clone was seen a few times. This clone's antigen is unknown. This likely traces to a read error, being one base from a far larger clone. These data originate in a study of gamma-delta T cells after stem cell transplantation listed by TCRdb under 2016. The library was made by RT-PCR. Sequencing was performed on an Illumina MiSeq. Clones were re-identified by TCRdb from the public reads with CATT, and rows with the same DNA were merged. The sample profile shows over 1,500 delta-chain clones; 4% to 5% of them were found once. 30% to 40% of the sample lies in the top ten. In the germline V gene, CDR1 corresponds to TSWWSYY and CDR2 to QGS. Trimming takes 2 bases from V and 8 bases from J, and the germline ends sit 36 bases apart. From the cysteine through the phenylalanine, the CDR3 covers 21 amino acids. Only CDR3 DNA remains: 63 bases, in frame from the first base.

The chain was built from TRDV1 and TRDJ1, with a weak D call of TRDD2 (8 bases match). The sequencing sample was made of gamma-delta T cells. The source is a human donor. It is not recorded whose cells these are; they may come from a transplant donor. The encoded CDR3 is CALGETVFLLPLGPTWGKLIF. The DNA reads as follows: TGTGCTCTTGGGGAAACTGTCTTCCTACTTCCACTGGGGCCTACCTGGGGCAAACTCATCTTT.